The T cell receptor (beta chain) under discussion was sequenced for a study of T-cell memory formation after mild COVID-19. Overall study context: The TCR clusters were mostly specific to one donor. Study conclusions and caveats: While clones contracting from day 15 to 85 were balanced between CD4 and CD8, later expanders leaned CD4+.

Germline CDR1 is MNHEY and CDR2 is SVGAGI. Trimming removed 0 bases from V and 3 bases from J, with 12 bases in between. The CDR3 is made up of 15 amino acids. Barcoded TCR alpha and TCR beta cDNA libraries with UMIs came from 5'RACE using constant-segment primers. In TCRdb, the 5' RACE reads were re-called with MiXCR into one record per CDR3 protein. The repertoire has roughly 350,000 distinct CDR3 sequences, roughly 21% of them found once; the top ten carry 12%. On this clonotype itself: Its antigen is not known.

The specimen sequenced was PBMCs or a T cell subset sorted from them (not recorded which). This TCR was recovered from an adult woman who had mild COVID-19 (a few samples of this study predate the infection). Cell type and time point are not known. The rearrangement links TRBV6-5 to TRBJ2-7, with a possible D match to TRBD1 (5 bases). The CDR3 region is CASSYSDSPVYEQYF. The CDR3 DNA is TGTGCCAGCAGTTACTCCGACAGCCCAGTCTACGAGCAGTACTTC.